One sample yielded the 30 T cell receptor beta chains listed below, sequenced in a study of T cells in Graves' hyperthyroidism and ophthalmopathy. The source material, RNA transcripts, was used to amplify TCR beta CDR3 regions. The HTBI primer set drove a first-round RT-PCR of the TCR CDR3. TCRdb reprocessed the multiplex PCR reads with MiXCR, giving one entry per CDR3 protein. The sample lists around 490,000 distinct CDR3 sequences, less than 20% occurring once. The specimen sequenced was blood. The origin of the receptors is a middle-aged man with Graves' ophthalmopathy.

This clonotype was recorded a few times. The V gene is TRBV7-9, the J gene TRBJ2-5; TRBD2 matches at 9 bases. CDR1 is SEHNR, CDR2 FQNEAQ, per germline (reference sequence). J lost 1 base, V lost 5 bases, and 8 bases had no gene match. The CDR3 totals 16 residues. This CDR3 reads CASSPGLAGFQETQYF. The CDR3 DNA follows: TGTGCCAGCAGCCCGGGGCTAGCGGGGTTCCAAGAGACCCAGTACTTC. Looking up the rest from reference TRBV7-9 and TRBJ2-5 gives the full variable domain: DTGVSQNPRHKITKRGQNVTFRCDPISEHNRLYWYRQTLGQGPEFLTYFQNEAQLEKSRLLSDRFSAERPKGSFSTLEIQRTEQGDSAMYLCASSPGLAGFQETQYFGPGTRLLVL.

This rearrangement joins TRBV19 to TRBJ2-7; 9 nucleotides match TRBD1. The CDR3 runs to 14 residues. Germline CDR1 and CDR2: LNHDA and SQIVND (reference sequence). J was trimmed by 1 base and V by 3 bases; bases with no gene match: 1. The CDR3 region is CASSMGQGSYEQYF. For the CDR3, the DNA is TGTGCCAGTAGTATGGGACAGGGATCCTACGAGCAGTACTTC.

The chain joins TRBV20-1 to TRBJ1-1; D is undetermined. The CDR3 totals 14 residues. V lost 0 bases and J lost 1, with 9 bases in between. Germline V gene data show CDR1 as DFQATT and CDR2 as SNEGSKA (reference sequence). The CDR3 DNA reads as TGCAGTGCTAGAGATCCACCTACGAACACTGAAGCTTTCTTT. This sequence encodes CSARDPPTNTEAFF.

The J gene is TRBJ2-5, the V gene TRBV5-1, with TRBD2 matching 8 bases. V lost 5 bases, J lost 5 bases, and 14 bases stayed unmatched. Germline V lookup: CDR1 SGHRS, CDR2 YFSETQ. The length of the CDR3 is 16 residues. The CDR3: CASRSAPAGVRETQYF. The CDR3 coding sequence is TGCGCCAGCAGGAGTGCCCCAGCGGGAGTCAGGGAGACCCAGTACTTC.

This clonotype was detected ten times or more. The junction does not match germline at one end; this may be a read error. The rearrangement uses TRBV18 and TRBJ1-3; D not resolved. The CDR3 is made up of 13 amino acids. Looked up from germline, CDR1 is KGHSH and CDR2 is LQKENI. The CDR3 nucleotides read TGCGCCAGCAGCACCGACTCTGGAAACACCATATATTTT. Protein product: CASSTDSGNTIYF.

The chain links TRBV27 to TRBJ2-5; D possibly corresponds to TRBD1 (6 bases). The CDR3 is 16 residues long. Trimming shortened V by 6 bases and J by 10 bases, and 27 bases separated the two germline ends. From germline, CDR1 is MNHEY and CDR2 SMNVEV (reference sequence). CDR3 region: CASRGSKAGARAGQYF. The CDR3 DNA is TGTGCCAGCAGAGGATCCAAGGCAGGGGCCAGGGCTGGCCAGTACTTC.

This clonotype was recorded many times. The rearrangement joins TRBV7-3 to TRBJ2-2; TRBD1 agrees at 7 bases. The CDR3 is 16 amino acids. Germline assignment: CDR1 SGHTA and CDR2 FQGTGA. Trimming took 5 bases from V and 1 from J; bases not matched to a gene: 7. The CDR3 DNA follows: TGTGCCAGCAGCCCAACAGGGGCTAAGAACACCGGGGAGCTGTTTTTT. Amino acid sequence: CASSPTGAKNTGELFF.

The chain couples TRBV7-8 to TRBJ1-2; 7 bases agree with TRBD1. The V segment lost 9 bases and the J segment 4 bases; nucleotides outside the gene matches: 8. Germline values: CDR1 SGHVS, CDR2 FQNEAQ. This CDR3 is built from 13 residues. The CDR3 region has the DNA TGTGCCAGTAGTAGGGGGCTGAGCTATGGCTACACCTTC. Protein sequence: CASSRGLSYGYTF.

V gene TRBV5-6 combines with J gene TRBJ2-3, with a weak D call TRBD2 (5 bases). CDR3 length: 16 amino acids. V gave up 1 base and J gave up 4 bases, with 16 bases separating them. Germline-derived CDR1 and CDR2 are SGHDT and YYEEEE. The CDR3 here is CASSLRSLASPDTQYF. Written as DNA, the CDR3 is TGTGCCAGCAGCTTGAGAAGTTTGGCTAGCCCAGATACGCAGTATTTT. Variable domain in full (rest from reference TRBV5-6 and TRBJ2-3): DAGVTQSPTHLIKTRGQQVTLRCSPKSGHDTVSWYQQALGQGPQFIFQYYEEEERQRGNFPDRFSGHQFPNYSSELNVNALLLGDSALYLCASSLRSLASPDTQYFGPGTRLTVL.

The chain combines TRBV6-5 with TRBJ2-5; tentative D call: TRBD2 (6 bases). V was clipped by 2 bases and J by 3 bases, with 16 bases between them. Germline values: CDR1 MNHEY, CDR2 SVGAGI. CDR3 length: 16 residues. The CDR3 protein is CASSYPRRDSKETQYF. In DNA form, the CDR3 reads TGTGCCAGCAGTTACCCTCGGCGGGATAGTAAAGAGACCCAGTACTTC.

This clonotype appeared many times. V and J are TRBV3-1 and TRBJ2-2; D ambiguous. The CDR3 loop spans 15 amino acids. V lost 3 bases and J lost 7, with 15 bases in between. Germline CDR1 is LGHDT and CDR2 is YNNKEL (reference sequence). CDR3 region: CASSQAGTYSGELFF. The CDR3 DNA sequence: TGTGCCAGCAGCCAGGCAGGAACGTACAGCGGGGAGCTGTTTTTT.

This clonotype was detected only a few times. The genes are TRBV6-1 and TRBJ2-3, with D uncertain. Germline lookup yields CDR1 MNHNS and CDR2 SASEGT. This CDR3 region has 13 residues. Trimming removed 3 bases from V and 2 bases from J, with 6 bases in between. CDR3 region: CASSDTDTDTQYF. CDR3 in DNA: TGTGCCAGCAGTGACACTGACACAGATACGCAGTATTTT.

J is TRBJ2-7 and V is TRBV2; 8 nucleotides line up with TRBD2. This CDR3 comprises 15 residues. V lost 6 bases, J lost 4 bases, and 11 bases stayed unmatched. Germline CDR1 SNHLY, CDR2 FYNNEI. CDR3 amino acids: CASSGGAGSFYEQYF. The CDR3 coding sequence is TGTGCCAGCAGCGGGGGGGCAGGGAGCTTTTACGAGCAGTACTTC.

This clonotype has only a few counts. CDR3 nucleotides: TGTGCCAGCAGCTTAAACCAGGGCGGAGGCGAGCAGTACTTC. The encoded protein is CASSLNQGGGEQYF. The V gene is TRBV7-3, the J gene TRBJ2-7; D tentatively reads TRBD1 or TRBD2 (5 bases each). The CDR3 consists of 14 residues. V was pared by 1 base and J by 6 bases, with 13 bases between. Germline CDR1 reads SGHTA; CDR2 reads FQGTGA.

The CDR3 region is CASSQDSGAYEQYF. Written as DNA, the CDR3 is TGCGCCAGCAGCCAAGATTCAGGGGCCTACGAGCAGTACTTC. The chain links TRBV4-1 to TRBJ2-7, with D perhaps matching TRBD1 (6 bases). The V gene's germline CDR1 is MGHRA and CDR2 YSYEKL. The V and J ends lost 0 bases and 2 bases respectively, with 8 bases between them. The CDR3 sequence is 14 residues long.

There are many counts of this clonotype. The CDR3 loop is CASSYGTFLPQHF. CDR3 sequence (DNA): TGTGCCAGCAGTTACGGGACATTCCTGCCCCAGCATTTT. The V call is TRBV6-2 or TRBV6-3, the J call TRBJ1-5, with D tentatively TRBD1 (6 bases). Per the germline V gene, CDR1 is MNHEY and CDR2 is SVGEGT. Trimming pared 2 bases from V and 9 bases from J, leaving 11 bases between. This CDR3 comprises 13 residues.

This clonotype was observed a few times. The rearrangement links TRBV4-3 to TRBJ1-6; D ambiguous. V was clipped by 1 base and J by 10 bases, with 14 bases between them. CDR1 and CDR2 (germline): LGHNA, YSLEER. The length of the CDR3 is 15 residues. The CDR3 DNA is TGCGCCAGCAGCCAAGGGGTAACGAATGAGTCACCCCTCCACTTT. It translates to CASSQGVTNESPLHF.

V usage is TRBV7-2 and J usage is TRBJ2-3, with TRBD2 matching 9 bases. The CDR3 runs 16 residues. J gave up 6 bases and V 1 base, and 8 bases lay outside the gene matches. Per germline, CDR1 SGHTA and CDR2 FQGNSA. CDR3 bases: TGTGCCAGCAGCTTAGTGGCTAGCGGGAAAACCGATACGCAGTATTTT. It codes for CASSLVASGKTDTQYF.

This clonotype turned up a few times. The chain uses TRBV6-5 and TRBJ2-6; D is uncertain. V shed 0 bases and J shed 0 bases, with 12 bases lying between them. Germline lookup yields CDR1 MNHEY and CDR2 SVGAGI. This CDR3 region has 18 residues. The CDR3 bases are TGTGCCAGCAGTTACTCGAATATGGGGAACTCTGGGGCCAACGTCCTGACTTTC. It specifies CASSYSNMGNSGANVLTF.

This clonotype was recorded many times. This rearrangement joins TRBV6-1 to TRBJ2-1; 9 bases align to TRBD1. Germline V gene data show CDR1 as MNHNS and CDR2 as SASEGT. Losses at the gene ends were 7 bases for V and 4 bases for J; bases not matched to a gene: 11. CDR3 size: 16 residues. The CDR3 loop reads CASTPAKGTGYNEQFF. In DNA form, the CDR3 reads TGTGCCAGCACCCCGGCGAAGGGGACAGGGTACAATGAGCAGTTCTTC.

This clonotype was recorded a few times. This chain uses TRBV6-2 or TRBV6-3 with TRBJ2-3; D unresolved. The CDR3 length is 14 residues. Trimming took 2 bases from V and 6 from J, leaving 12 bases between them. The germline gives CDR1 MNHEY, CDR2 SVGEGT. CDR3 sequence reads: CASSYTSGSDTQYF. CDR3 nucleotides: TGTGCCAGCAGTTACACTTCTGGGTCGGATACGCAGTATTTT.

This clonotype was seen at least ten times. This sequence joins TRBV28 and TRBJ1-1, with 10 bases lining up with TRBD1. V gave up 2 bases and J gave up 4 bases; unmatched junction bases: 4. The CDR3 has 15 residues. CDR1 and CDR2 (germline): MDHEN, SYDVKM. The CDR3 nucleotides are TGTGCCAGCAGTTTAGGGACAGGGGTGAGCACTGAAGCTTTCTTT. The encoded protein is CASSLGTGVSTEAFF. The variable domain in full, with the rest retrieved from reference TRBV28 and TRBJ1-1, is DVKVTQSSRYLVKRTGEKVFLECVQDMDHENMFWYRQDPGLGLRLIYFSYDVKMKEKGDIPEGYSVSREKKERFSLILESASTNQTSMYLCASSLGTGVSTEAFFGQGTRLTVV.

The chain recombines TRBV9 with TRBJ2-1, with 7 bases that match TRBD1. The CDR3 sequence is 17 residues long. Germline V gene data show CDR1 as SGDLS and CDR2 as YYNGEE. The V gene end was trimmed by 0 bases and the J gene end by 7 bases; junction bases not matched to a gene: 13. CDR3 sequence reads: CASSVGAPTRGPNEQFF. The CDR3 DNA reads TGTGCCAGCAGCGTAGGGGCTCCGACGAGGGGGCCGAATGAGCAGTTCTTC.

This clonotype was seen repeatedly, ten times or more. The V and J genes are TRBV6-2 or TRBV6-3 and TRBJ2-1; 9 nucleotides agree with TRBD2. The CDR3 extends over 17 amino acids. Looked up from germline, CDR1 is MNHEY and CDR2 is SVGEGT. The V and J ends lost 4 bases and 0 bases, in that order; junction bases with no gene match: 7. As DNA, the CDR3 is TGTGCCAGCAGTTTAATACCGGGACTAGCCTCCTACAATGAGCAGTTCTTC. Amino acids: CASSLIPGLASYNEQFF.

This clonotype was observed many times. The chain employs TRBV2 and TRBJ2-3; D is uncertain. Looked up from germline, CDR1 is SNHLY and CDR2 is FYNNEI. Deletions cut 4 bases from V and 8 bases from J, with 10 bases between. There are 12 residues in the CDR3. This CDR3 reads CASSADPGTQYF. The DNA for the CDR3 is TGTGCCAGCAGTGCGGACCCTGGTACGCAGTATTTT.

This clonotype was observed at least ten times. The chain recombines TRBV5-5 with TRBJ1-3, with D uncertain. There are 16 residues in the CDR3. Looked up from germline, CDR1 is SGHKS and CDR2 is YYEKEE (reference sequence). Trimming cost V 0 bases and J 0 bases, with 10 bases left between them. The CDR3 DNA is TGTGCCAGCAGCTTGGAGGCAGTGAGCTCTGGAAACACCATATATTTT. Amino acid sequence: CASSLEAVSSGNTIYF.

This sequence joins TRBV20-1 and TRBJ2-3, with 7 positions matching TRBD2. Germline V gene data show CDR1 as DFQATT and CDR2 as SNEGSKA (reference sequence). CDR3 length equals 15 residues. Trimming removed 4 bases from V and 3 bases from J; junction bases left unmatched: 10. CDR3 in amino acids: CSATRGGQGTDTQYF. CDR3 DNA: TGCAGTGCTACCCGGGGAGGGCAGGGAACAGATACGCAGTATTTT.

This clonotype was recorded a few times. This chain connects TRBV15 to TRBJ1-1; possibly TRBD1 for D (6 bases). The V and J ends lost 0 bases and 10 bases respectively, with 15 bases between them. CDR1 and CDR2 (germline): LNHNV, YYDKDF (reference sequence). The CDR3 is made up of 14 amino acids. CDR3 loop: CATSRDGTGTRAFF. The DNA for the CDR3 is TGTGCCACCAGCAGAGATGGAACCGGGACACGAGCTTTCTTT.

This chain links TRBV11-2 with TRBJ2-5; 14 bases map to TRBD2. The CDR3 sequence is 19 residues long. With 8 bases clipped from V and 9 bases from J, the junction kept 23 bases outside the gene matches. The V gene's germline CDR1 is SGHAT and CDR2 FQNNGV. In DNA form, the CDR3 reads TGTGCCAGCGGATACCCCCCTACCGGGACTAGCGGGAGCGTTAGGGCCCAGTACTTC. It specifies CASGYPPTGTSGSVRAQYF.

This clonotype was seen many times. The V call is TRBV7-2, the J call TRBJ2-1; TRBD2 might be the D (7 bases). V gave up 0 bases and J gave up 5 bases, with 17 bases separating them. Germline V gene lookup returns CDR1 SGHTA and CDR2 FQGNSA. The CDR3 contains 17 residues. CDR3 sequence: CASSLAEGGIPHNEQFF. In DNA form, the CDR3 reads TGTGCCAGCAGCTTAGCGGAGGGGGGGATTCCTCACAATGAGCAGTTCTTC.